A selection of T cell receptor beta chains follows, all from one sample in a study of shared clonotypes between healthy human individuals. TCRdb's table, derived via immunoSEQ multiplex PCR, lists solely in-frame clones and lacks some. The sample lists about 470,000 clones; about 76% were seen once. The sample consisted of PBMCs. The receptors come from a woman between 40 and 55 years old in good health. Some clones in this sample may be carry-over from other donors' samples. The CDR3 runs from the conserved cysteine through the conserved F or W. The order of the fields is J gene, D gene, clone size, V gene, CDR3 DNA, CDR3 protein. The D gene is left open where the match is weak. Expanded clones get a size class; other rows say once, few or many, or leave the size out.

TRBJ1-1 . . TRBV7-9 TGTGCCAGCAGCCGAGGACAGATGAACACTGAAGCTTTCTTT CASSRGQMNTEAFF
TRBJ1-2 . few TRBV28 TGTGCCAGCAGTTTCTCAACTTCCTATGGCTACACCTTC CASSFSTSYGYTF
TRBJ2-7 . . TRBV7-2 TGTGCCAGCAGCTGGGAGAGGGCCTACGAGCAGTACTTC CASSWERAYEQYF
TRBJ2-2 . . TRBV9 TGTGCCAGCAGCGTAGGCGGAAAGTCCACCGGGGAGCTGTTTTTT CASSVGGKSTGELFF
TRBJ2-5 TRBD2 . TRBV27 TGTGCCAGCAGTTTAAATGCGGGAGTGGAGACCCAGTACTTC CASSLNAGVETQYF
TRBJ1-3 . . TRBV2 TGTGCCAGCACAGGCAGCCATAGCTCTGGAAACACCATATATTTT CASTGSHSSGNTIYF
TRBJ1-3 . many TRBV2 TGTGCCAGCTCAGGGGAGGCCGCCGGAAACACCATATATTTT CASSGEAAGNTIYF
TRBJ1-1 . . TRBV28 TGTGCCAGCAGTTCCGTGGGGATTCTGACTGAAGCTTTCTTT CASSSVGILTEAFF
TRBJ1-1 TRBD1 few TRBV2 TGTGCCAGCAGGGATAACAGGGGCGGAACTGAAGCTTTCTTT CASRDNRGGTEAFF
TRBJ1-1 . . TRBV30 TGTGCCTGGAGTAATGGCATGACCCCTGAAGCTGTCTTT CAWSNGMTPEAVF
TRBJ2-3 . . TRBV2 TGTGCCAGCAGTAACCCTACAGGGTCCGGTATCGGAGATACGCAGTATTTT CASSNPTGSGIGDTQYF
TRBJ2-7 TRBD2 . TRBV11-3 TGTGCCAGCAGCTTAGGCGGGACTACAGGGCAGTACTTC CASSLGGTTGQYF
TRBJ2-7 . few TRBV14 TGTGCCAGCAGCCAAGATCTTGGGCCCTACCTTCCGTACGAGCAGTACTTC CASSQDLGPYLPYEQYF
TRBJ2-7 TRBD2 . TRBV30 TGTGCCTGGAGTGGTAAAGCGGGACGTCTTTACGAGCAGTACTTC CAWSGKAGRLYEQYF
TRBJ2-5 . . TRBV30 TGTGCCTGGGGCCAAAACCCCATAGGAGAGACCCAGTACTTC CAWGQNPIGETQYF